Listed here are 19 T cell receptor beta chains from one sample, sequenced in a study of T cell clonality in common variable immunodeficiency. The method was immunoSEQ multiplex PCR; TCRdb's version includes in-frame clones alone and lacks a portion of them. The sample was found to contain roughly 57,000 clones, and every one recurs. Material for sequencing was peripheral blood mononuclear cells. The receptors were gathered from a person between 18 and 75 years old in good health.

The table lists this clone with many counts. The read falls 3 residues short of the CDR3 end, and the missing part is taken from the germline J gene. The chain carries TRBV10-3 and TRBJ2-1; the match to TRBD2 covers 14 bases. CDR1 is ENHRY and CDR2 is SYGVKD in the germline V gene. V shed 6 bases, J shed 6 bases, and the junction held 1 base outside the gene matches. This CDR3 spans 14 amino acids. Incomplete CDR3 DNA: TGTGCCATCAGCGGGACTAGCGGGGGCAATGAG. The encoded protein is CAISGTSGGNE. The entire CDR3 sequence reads CAISGTSGGNEQFF.

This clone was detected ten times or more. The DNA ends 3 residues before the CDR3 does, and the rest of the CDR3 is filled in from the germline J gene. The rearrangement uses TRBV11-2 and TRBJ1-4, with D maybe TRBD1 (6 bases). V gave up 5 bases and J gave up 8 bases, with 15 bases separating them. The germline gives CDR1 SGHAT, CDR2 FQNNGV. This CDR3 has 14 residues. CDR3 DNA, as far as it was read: TGTGCCAGCAGCGAAGGCAGGGGAGGCGAAAAA. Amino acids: CASSEGRGGEK. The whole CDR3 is CASSEGRGGEKLFF. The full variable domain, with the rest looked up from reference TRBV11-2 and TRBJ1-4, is EAGVAQSPRYKIIEKRQSVAFWCNPISGHATLYWYQQILGQGPKLLIQFQNNGVVDDSQLPKDRFSAERLKGVDSTLKIQPAKLEDSAVYLCASSEGRGGEKLFFGSGTQLSVL.

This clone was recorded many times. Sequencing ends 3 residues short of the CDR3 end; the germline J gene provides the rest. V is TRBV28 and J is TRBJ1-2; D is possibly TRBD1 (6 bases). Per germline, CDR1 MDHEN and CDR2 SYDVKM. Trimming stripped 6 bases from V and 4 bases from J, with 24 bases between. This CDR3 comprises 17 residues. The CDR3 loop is CASRQFSTGFEGYGYTF. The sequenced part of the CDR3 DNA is TGTGCCAGCAGACAATTCTCAACAGGGTTTGAAGGCTATGGC.

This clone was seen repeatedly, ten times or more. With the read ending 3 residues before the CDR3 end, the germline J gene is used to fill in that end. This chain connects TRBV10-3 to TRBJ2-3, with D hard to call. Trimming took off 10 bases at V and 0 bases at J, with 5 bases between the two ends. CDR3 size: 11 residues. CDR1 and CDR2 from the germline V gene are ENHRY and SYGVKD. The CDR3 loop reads CATTSTDTQYF. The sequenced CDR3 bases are TGTGCCACTACTAGCACAGATACG.

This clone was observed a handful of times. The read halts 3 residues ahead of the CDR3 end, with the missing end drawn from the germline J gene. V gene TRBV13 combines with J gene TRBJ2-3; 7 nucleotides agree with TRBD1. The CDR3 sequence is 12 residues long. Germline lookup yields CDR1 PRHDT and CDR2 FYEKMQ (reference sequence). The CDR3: CASSYRGQPQYF. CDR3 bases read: TGTGCCAGCAGCTACAGGGGTCAGCCG. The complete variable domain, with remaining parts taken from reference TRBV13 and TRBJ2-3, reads AAGVIQSPRHLIKEKRETATLKCYPIPRHDTVYWYQQGPGQDPQFLISFYEKMQSDKGSIPDRFSAQQFSDYHSELNMSSLELGDSALYFCASSYRGQPQYFGPGTRLTVL.

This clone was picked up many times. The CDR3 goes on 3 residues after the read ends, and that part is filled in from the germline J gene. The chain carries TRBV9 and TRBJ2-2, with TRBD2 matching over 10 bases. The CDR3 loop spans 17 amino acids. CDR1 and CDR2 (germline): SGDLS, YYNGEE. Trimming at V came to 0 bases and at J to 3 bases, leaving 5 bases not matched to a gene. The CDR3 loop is CASSVVPSGGDTGELFF. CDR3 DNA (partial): TGTGCCAGCAGCGTAGTTCCTAGCGGGGGAGACACCGGGGAG.

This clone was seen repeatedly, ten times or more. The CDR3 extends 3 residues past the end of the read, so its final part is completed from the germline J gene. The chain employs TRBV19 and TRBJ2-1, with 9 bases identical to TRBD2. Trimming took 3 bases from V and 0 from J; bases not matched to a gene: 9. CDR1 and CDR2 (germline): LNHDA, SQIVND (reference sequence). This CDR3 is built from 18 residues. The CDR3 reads CASSIFSGSESSYNEQFF. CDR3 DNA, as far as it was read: TGTGCCAGTAGTATTTTTAGCGGGAGTGAAAGCTCCTACAATGAG.

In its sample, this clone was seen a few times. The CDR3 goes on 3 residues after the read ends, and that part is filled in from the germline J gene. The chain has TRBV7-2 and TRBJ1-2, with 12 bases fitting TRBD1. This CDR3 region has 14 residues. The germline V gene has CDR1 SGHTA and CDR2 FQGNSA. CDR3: CASSLDGTGGDYTF. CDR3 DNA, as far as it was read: TGTGCCAGCAGCTTAGACGGGACAGGGGGCGAC.

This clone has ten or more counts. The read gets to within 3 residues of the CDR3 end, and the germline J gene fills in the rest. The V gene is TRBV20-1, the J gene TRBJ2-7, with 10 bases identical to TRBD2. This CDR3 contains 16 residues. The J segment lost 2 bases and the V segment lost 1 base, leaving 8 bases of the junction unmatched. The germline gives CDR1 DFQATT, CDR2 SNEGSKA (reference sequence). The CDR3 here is CSARVIGLADAYEQYF. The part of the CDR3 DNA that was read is TGCAGTGCTAGAGTCATCGGACTAGCGGATGCCTACGAG.

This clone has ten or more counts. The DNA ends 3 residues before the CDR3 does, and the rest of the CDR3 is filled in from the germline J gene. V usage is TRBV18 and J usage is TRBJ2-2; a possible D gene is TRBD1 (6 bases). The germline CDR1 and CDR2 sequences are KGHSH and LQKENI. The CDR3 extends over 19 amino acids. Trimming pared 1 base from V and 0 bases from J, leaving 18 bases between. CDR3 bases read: TGTGCCAGCTCACCACGAACCACATCCGGGACAACGAACACCGGGGAG. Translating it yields CASSPRTTSGTTNTGE. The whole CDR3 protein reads CASSPRTTSGTTNTGELFF.

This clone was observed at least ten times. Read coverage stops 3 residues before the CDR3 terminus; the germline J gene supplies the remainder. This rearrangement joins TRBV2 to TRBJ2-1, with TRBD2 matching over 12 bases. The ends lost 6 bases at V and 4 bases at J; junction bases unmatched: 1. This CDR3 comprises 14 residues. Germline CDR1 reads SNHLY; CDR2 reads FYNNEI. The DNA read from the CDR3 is TGTGCCAGCAGGGGACTAGCGGGTTACAATGAG. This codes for CASRGLAGYNE. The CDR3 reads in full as CASRGLAGYNEQFF.

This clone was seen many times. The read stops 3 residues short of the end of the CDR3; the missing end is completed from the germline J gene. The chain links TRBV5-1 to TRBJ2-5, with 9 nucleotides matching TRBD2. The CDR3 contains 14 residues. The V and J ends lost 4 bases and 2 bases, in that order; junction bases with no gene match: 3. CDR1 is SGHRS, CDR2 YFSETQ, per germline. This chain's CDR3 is CASSAGLAQETQYF. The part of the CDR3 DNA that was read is TGCGCCAGCAGCGCCGGACTAGCGCAAGAGACC.

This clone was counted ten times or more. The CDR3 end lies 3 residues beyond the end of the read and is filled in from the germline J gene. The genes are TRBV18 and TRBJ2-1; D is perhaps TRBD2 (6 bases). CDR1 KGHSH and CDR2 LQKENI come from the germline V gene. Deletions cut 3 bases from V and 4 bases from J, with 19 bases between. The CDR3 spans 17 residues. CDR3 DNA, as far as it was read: TGTGCCAGCTCACCGGGCGTAGGAGGGCAGCAGTACAATGAG. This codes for CASSPGVGGQQYNE. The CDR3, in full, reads CASSPGVGGQQYNEQFF. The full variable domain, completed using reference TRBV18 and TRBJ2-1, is NAGVMQNPRHLVRRRGQEARLRCSPMKGHSHVYWYRQLPEEGLKFMVYLQKENIIDESGMPKERFSAEFPKEGPSILRIQQVVRGDSAAYFCASSPGVGGQQYNEQFFGPGTRLTVL.

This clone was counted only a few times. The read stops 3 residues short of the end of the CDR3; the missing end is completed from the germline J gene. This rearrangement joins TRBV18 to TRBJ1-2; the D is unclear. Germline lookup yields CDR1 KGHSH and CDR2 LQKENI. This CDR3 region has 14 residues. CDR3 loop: CASSPPALFYDYTF. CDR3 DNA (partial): TGTGCCAGCTCACCACCGGCACTATTCTACGAC.

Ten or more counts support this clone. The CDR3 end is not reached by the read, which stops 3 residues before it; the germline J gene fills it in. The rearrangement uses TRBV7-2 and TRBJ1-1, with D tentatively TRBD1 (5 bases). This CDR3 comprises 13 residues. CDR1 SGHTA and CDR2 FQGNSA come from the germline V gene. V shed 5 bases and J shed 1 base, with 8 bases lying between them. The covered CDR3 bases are TGTGCCAGCAGCCCCAGGGAGAACACTGAA. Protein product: CASSPRENTE. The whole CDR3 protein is CASSPRENTEAFF.

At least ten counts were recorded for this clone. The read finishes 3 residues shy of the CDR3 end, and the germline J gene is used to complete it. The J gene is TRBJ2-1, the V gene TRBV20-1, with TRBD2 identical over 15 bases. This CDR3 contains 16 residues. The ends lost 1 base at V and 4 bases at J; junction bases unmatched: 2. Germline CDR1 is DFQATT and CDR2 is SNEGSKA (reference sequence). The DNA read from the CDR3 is TGCAGTGCTAGAGGAGGGACTAGCGGGAGGTACAATGAG. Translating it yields CSARGGTSGRYNE. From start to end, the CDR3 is CSARGGTSGRYNEQFF.

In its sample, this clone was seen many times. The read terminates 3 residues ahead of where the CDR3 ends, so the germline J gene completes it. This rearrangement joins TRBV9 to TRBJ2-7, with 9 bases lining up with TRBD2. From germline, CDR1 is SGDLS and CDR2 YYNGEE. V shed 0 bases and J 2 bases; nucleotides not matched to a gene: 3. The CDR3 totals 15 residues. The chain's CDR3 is CASSVASGAPYEQYF. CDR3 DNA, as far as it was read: TGTGCCAGCAGCGTAGCTAGCGGGGCCCCCTACGAG.

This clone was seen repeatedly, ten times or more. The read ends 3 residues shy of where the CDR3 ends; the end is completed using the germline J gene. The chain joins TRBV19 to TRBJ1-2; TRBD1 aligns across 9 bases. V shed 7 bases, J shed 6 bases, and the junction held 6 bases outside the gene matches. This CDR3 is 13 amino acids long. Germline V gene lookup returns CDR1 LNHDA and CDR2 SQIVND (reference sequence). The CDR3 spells CASNPGQGNGYTF. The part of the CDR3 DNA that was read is TGTGCCAGTAATCCGGGACAGGGTAATGGC. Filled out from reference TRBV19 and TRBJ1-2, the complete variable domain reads DGGITQSPKYLFRKEGQNVTLSCEQNLNHDAMYWYRQDPGQGLRLIYYSQIVNDFQKGDIAEGYSVSREKKESFPLTVTSAQKNPTAFYLCASNPGQGNGYTFGSGTRLTVV.

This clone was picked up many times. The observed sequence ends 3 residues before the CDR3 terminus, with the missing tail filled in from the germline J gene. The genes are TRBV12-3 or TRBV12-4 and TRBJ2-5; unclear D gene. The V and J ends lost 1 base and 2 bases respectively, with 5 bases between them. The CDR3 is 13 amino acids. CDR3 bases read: TGTGCCAGCAGTTTAGGCAGACAAGAGACC. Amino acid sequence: CASSLGRQET. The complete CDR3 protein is CASSLGRQETQYF.